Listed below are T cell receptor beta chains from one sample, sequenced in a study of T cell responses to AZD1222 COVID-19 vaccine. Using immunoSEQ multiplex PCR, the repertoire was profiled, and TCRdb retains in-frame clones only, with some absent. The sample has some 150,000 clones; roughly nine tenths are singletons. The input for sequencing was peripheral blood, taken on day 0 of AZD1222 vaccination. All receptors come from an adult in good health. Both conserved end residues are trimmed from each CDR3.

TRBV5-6	ASSLVTPAGHGYT
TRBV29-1	SVGYWGQLSYEQY
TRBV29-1	SAQPTTNEKLF
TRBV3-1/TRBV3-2	ASSQVEAGYT
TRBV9	ASSGTGGYGYT
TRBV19	ASSIDRYNQPQH
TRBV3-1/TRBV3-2	ASSQVGTGMSGYT
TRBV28	ASSLGLAGGILGEQY
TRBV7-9	ASSLTGPPGNTIY
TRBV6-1	ASSDGTGSGNTIY
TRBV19	ASSLGTSGANTGELF
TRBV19	ASSRAGRTDTQY
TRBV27	ASSLDMGVWYEQY
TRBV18	ASSPRQNTEAF
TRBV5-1	ASSLARGAGLYEQY
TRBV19	ASSIRDGEAF
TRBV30	AWSQGSFGGNTIY
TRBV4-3	ASSQSGALDTGELF
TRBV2	ASRADRGHGYT
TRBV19	ASSPRWTGGFWYEQY
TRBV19	ASTPGGGSRGYT
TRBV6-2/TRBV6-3	ASSSPWERPYGYT
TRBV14	ASSQTGRSPYEQY
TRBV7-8	ASSSLAGGPGETQY
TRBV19	ASSILRTGAGRNPYEQY
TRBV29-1	SVEDSEPYEQY
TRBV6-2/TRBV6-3	ASSYKGEATEAF